The 28 T cell receptor beta chains below all came from one sample that was sequenced in a study of read filtering for tumor transcriptome and immune sequencing. The library was built from roughly 400 ng RNA with molecular barcoded adaptors for alpha/delta and beta/gamma chains. TCRdb re-analysed the reads in MiXCR, keeping a single row per CDR3 protein. The sample contains some 24,000 distinct CDR3 sequences, 20% to 25% of which appear only once. Sequencing was done on a sample of a population of CD138-negative cells sorted from bone marrow. All receptors come from a donor at least 40 years old with multiple myeloma.

As regards this clonotype: A junction end diverges from the germline sequence, so it may reflect a read error. This chain links TRBV7-9 with TRBJ2-1, with D hard to call. Germline V gene sequence: CDR1 SEHNR, CDR2 FQNEAQ (reference sequence). CDR3 length equals 15 residues. The CDR3 DNA is TGTGCCAGCAGCTTGACCGGTAGCTCCTACAATGGGCAGTCCTTC. Translating gives CASSLTGSSYNGQSF.

As for this clonotype: The junction does not match germline at one end; this may be a read error. The chain uses TRBV27 and TRBJ1-5; D might be TRBD1 (5 bases). The CDR3 length is 16 residues. The germline V gene has CDR1 MNHEY and CDR2 SMNVEV (reference sequence). The CDR3 nucleotides read TGTGCCAGCAGTCAAGGGGCGGATGGGAGCAATCAGCCCCAGCACTTT. This encodes CASSQGADGSNQPQHF.

This clonotype was observed a handful of times. This chain joins TRBV7-2 and TRBJ2-5, with 10 bases aligning to TRBD2. The CDR3 sequence is 15 residues long. After removal of 4 bases from V and 5 bases from J, the junction contained 7 bases not matched to a gene. Germline lookup yields CDR1 SGHTA and CDR2 FQGNSA. CDR3 nucleotide sequence: TGTGCCAGCAGCTCTAGAACTAGCGGGACGGAGACCCAGTACTTC. Amino acids: CASSSRTSGTETQYF.

This clonotype was observed many times. The chain joins TRBV20-1 to TRBJ2-5; the match to TRBD1 covers 7 bases. Germline loops: CDR1 DFQATT, CDR2 SNEGSKA (reference sequence). This CDR3 has 12 amino acids. The V gene end was trimmed by 2 bases and the J gene end by 4 bases; junction bases not matched to a gene: 1. The CDR3 coding sequence is TGCAGTGCTAGATACAGGGGAGAGACCCAGTACTTC. Protein: CSARYRGETQYF.

This clonotype was seen at least ten times. The chain combines TRBV20-1 with TRBJ2-1; TRBD2 matches at 8 bases. The CDR3 sequence is 12 residues long. J was trimmed by 8 bases and V by 5 bases; bases with no gene match: 5. The V gene's germline CDR1 is DFQATT and CDR2 SNEGSKA (reference sequence). CDR3 region: CSAPSAGDEQFF. The CDR3 DNA is TGCAGTGCTCCCTCAGCGGGGGATGAGCAGTTCTTC.

The chain has TRBV7-7 and TRBJ2-5; D remains unclear. The CDR3 sequence is 13 residues long. CDR1 is SSHAT and CDR2 is FNYEAQ in the germline V gene (reference sequence). V dropped 3 bases and J dropped 2 bases, with 7 bases sitting between them. CDR3 DNA: TGTGCCAGCAGCTTCGTTCCACAAGAGACCCAGTACTTC. Translation: CASSFVPQETQYF. Using reference TRBV7-7 and TRBJ2-5 for the parts outside the CDR3, the full variable domain is GAGVSQSPRYKVTKRGQDVTLRCDPISSHATLYWYQQALGQGPEFLTYFNYEAQPDKSGLPSDRFSAERPEGSISTLTIQRTEQRDSAMYRCASSFVPQETQYFGPGTRLLVL.

On this clonotype itself: A much larger clone is a single base away; this may be a read error. The chain has TRBV2 and TRBJ2-3; D is unresolved. Trimming took 6 bases from V and 11 from J, leaving 9 bases between them. This CDR3 contains 10 residues. CDR1 SNHLY and CDR2 FYNNEI come from the germline V gene. The CDR3 here is CASRGLGQYF. The CDR3 nucleotides are TGTGCCAGCAGGGGTCTCGGGCAGTATTTT.

In its sample, this clonotype was seen many times. V gene TRBV4-1 combines with J gene TRBJ2-3, with 11 bases that match TRBD2. The trim removed 3 bases at V and 0 bases at J, leaving 11 bases unmatched. CDR1 MGHRA and CDR2 YSYEKL come from the germline V gene. There are 19 residues in the CDR3. The CDR3 spells CASSHRLAGGISSTDTQYF. The CDR3 region has the DNA TGCGCCAGCAGCCACCGTCTAGCGGGGGGAATCTCTAGCACAGATACGCAGTATTTT.

This clonotype was detected many times. V and J are TRBV2 and TRBJ2-7; 8 positions match TRBD1. From germline, CDR1 is SNHLY and CDR2 FYNNEI. There are 14 residues in the CDR3. The V and J ends lost 6 bases and 2 bases, in that order; junction bases with no gene match: 6. In DNA, the CDR3 is TGTGCCAGCAGGCCCGGGACAGGTCCCTACGAGCAGTACTTC. Amino acid sequence: CASRPGTGPYEQYF.

This clonotype was seen a handful of times. The CDR3 DNA reads as TGTGCTAGCCGTTTCTCTTACACCGGGACAGGGACGTTTAGAAATGAGCAGTTCTTC. Amino acids: CASRFSYTGTGTFRNEQFF. V is TRBV28 and J is TRBJ2-1; TRBD1 agrees at 9 bases. In germline, CDR1 is MDHEN, CDR2 SYDVKM. CDR3 length: 19 amino acids.

This clonotype was seen at least ten times. The chain is built from TRBV7-8 and TRBJ2-3; TRBD2 aligns across 9 bases. The CDR3 has 16 residues. Per the germline V gene, CDR1 is SGHVS and CDR2 is FQNEAQ. V was clipped by 2 bases and J by 5 bases; unmatched bases: 8. For the CDR3, the DNA is TGTGCCAGCAGCTTACCCGGACTAGCGAGAGGAGATACGCAGTATTTT. It yields the protein CASSLPGLARGDTQYF.

This clonotype has a count of ten or more. V is TRBV12-3 or TRBV12-4 and J is TRBJ2-3; D remains ambiguous. This CDR3 region has 15 residues. V was trimmed by 1 base and J by 5 bases, leaving 13 bases between them. The CDR3 loop reads CASSLVQVGLDTQYF. The CDR3 region has the DNA TGTGCCAGCAGTTTAGTGCAGGTTGGGTTAGATACGCAGTATTTT.

As to this clonotype: Being one base from a much bigger clone, this may be a read error. This rearrangement joins TRBV6-1 to TRBJ2-2; D not resolved. The CDR3 consists of 14 residues. Germline values: CDR1 MNHNS, CDR2 SASEGT. The CDR3 is CTSSAALNTGELFF. Here the CDR3 DNA reads TGTACCAGCAGTGCAGCTCTGAACACCGGGGAGCTGTTTTTT.

This clonotype has ten or more counts. This rearrangement joins TRBV30 to TRBJ2-6, with TRBD1 matching 9 bases. The CDR3 is 15 residues long. Germline assignment: CDR1 GTSNPN and CDR2 SVGIG (reference sequence). The J segment lost 2 bases and the V segment lost 7 bases, leaving 6 bases of the junction unmatched. The CDR3 spells CASHRGRAGANVLTF. The CDR3, as DNA: TGTGCCTCCCACAGGGGGCGAGCTGGGGCCAACGTCCTGACTTTC.

The V call is TRBV7-9, the J call TRBJ1-6; no clear D gene. Germline assignment: CDR1 SEHNR and CDR2 FQNEAQ (reference sequence). Trimming stripped 0 bases from V and 7 bases from J, with 7 bases between. The CDR3 loop spans 14 amino acids. The CDR3 region is CASSLALQNSPLHF. The CDR3 bases are TGTGCCAGCAGCTTAGCGTTACAGAATTCACCCCTCCACTTT.

Remarks on this clonotype: One end of the junction varies from germline; a read error may be responsible. The rearrangement links TRBV24-1 to TRBJ2-5, with 11 nucleotides matching TRBD2. The CDR3 extends over 17 amino acids. CDR1 KGHDR and CDR2 SFDVKD come from the germline V gene. For the CDR3, the DNA is TGTGCCACCAGTGATTCAGGACTAGCGGGCCCCCAAGAGACCCGGTACTTC. It translates to CATSDSGLAGPQETRYF.

In its sample, this clonotype was seen many times. J is TRBJ2-3 and V is TRBV7-2; D uncertain. CDR1 and CDR2 from the germline V gene are SGHTA and FQGNSA. The CDR3 is made up of 14 amino acids. V was clipped by 5 bases and J by 4 bases, with 13 bases between them. CDR3 in amino acids: CASSPGVAADTQYF. As DNA, the CDR3 is TGTGCCAGCAGCCCTGGAGTAGCCGCAGATACGCAGTATTTT.

Worth noting for this clonotype: A much larger clone differs by one base, so this may be a read error. Lacking the conserved final phenylalanine or tryptophan, this CDR3 likely reflects a read error. The CDR3 region has the DNA TGCGCCAGCAGCCACGTGAGGACAGAAGCCTACAATGAGCAGTTCGTC. Its protein is CASSHVRTEAYNEQFV. The chain combines TRBV4-1 with TRBJ2-1; D possibly corresponds to TRBD1 (6 bases). The germline V gene encodes CDR1 MGHRA and CDR2 YSYEKL. The V gene lost 3 bases and the J gene lost 2 bases, with 14 bases spanning the gap. The CDR3 runs to 16 residues.

This clonotype came up many times. The V call is TRBV12-3 or TRBV12-4, the J call TRBJ2-3, with 13 bases lining up with TRBD2. V lost 6 bases, J lost 5 bases, and 5 bases stayed unmatched. This CDR3 region has 15 residues. The CDR3: CASRIGTSGVDTQYF. CDR3 DNA: TGTGCCAGCAGAATAGGGACTAGCGGGGTAGATACGCAGTATTTT.

The table lists this clonotype with many counts. DNA of the CDR3: TGTGCCAGCAGCCAACGGGGGGGAGTCGAAGAGCAGTACTTC. It specifies CASSQRGGVEEQYF. This rearrangement joins TRBV27 to TRBJ2-7; TRBD2 aligns across 8 bases. V shed 6 bases, J shed 7 bases, and the junction held 11 bases outside the gene matches. This CDR3 has 14 amino acids. Germline V gene data show CDR1 as MNHEY and CDR2 as SMNVEV (reference sequence).

The J gene is TRBJ1-2, the V gene TRBV20-1; 10 positions match TRBD1. CDR1 DFQATT and CDR2 SNEGSKA come from the germline V gene (reference sequence). V gave up 1 base and J gave up 7 bases; unmatched junction bases: 9. The CDR3 spans 15 residues. CDR3: CSARGPTGGGSGYTF. CDR3 DNA sequence: TGCAGTGCTAGAGGCCCGACAGGGGGCGGTTCTGGCTACACCTTC.

This clonotype was counted at least ten times. The rearrangement links TRBV2 to TRBJ1-6; no firm D call. V lost 2 bases and J 0 bases, leaving 17 bases between the germline ends. Looked up from germline, CDR1 is SNHLY and CDR2 is FYNNEI. The length of the CDR3 is 19 residues. The CDR3 here is CASSEYEGGMSSYNSPLHF. CDR3 bases: TGTGCCAGCAGTGAATATGAGGGCGGAATGAGCTCCTATAATTCACCCCTCCACTTT.

This clonotype was observed at least ten times. J is TRBJ2-3 and V is TRBV7-2; D is unresolved. The CDR3 is 16 residues long. The ends were cut back, 2 bases at V and 8 bases at J, with 20 bases in the middle. The germline gives CDR1 SGHTA, CDR2 FQGNSA. In nucleotides, the CDR3 is TGTGCCAGCAGCTTAATGTTTGACCCAGCTATTAGTACGCAGTATTTT. This encodes CASSLMFDPAISTQYF.

This clonotype was seen at least ten times. J is TRBJ2-7 and V is TRBV27; weak D call: TRBD1 (5 bases). V was shortened by 3 bases and J by 3 bases, with 12 bases between the two germline ends. There are 14 residues in the CDR3. Germline CDR1 and CDR2: MNHEY and SMNVEV (reference sequence). CDR3 amino acids: CASSFYGRDYEQYF. CDR3 sequence (DNA): TGTGCCAGCAGTTTTTATGGCAGGGACTACGAGCAGTACTTC.

This chain links TRBV28 with TRBJ1-2; D ambiguous. The germline V and J ends were trimmed by 3 bases and 6 bases, with 5 bases remaining between them. CDR3 size: 11 residues. Germline CDR1 is MDHEN and CDR2 is SYDVKM. The CDR3 nucleotides are TGTGCCAGCAGTTTCTGGAATGGCTACACCTTC. Its translation is CASSFWNGYTF.

This clonotype has ten or more counts. CDR3 loop: CSARAWDRGKYNEQFF. The DNA of the CDR3 is TGCAGTGCTAGAGCTTGGGACAGGGGTAAATACAATGAGCAGTTCTTC. The chain recombines TRBV20-1 with TRBJ2-1, with 10 nucleotides matching TRBD1. Germline-derived CDR1 and CDR2 are DFQATT and SNEGSKA (reference sequence). Germline trimming cut 1 base from V and 4 bases from J; bases unmatched to any gene: 7. The CDR3 length is 16 residues.

In the case of this clonotype: Its ends do not fully match the called genes, so a read error is possible. The chain is built from TRBV7-2 and TRBJ2-3; 9 nucleotides align to TRBD2. In germline, CDR1 is SGHTA, CDR2 FQGNSA. This CDR3 has 18 residues. Written as DNA, the CDR3 is TGTGCCAGCAGCTTAGAGGCGGGGGGGCGTTCGCGCACAGATACGCAGTACTTT. This codes for CASSLEAGGRSRTDTQYF.

This chain joins TRBV7-2 and TRBJ2-4, with 8 positions matching TRBD1. The CDR3 runs to 13 residues. Germline V lookup: CDR1 SGHTA, CDR2 FQGNSA. J lost 4 bases, V lost 6 bases, and 2 bases had no gene match. Written as DNA, the CDR3 is TGTGCCAGCAGTACAGGGGGTAAAAACATTCAGTACTTC. It specifies CASSTGGKNIQYF.